This T cell receptor beta chain originates from a study of blood T cell repertoires in COVID-19. Study background: The cDNA or gDNA used as material had been derived from T cells, B-cell-depleted T cells, or PBMCs.

Some clones are missing from TCRdb's copy, which holds only in-frame ones; the method was immunoSEQ multiplex PCR. The sample consists of a few hundred thousand clones, approximately 92% of them appearing once. Cohort placement rested on clinical history that participants reported themselves. The V end was cut by 5 bases, the J end by 4 bases, with 8 bases between. The CDR3 runs 13 residues. Germline V gives CDR1 MNHEY, CDR2 SVGAGI. Sequencing was done on a sample of PBMCs or T cells enriched from blood (not recorded which). The sequence came from a young man who had recovered from COVID-19. The chain is built from TRBV6-5 and TRBJ2-2; maybe TRBD2 (6 bases). CDR3 loop: CASSRDFTGELFF. In nucleotides, the CDR3 is TGTGCCAGCAGTCGGGACTTCACCGGGGAGCTGTTTTTT.